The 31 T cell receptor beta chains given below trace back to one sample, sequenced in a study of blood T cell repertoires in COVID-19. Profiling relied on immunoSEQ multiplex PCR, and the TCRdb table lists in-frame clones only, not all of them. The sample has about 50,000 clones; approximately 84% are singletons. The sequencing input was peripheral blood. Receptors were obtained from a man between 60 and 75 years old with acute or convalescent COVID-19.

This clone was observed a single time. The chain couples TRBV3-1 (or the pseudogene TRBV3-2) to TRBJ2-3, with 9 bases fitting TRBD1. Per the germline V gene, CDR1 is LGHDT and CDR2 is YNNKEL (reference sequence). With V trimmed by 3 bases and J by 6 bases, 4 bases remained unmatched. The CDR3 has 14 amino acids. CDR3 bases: TGTGCCAGCAGCCATCACAGGGGGCGGGATACGCAGTATTTT. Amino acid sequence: CASSHHRGRDTQYF.

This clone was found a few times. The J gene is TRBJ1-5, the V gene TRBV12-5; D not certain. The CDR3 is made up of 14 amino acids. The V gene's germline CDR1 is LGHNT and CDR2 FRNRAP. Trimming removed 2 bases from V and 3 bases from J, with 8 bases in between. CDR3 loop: CASGLTVPNQPQHF. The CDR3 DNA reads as TGTGCTAGTGGTTTGACGGTTCCCAATCAGCCCCAGCATTTT.

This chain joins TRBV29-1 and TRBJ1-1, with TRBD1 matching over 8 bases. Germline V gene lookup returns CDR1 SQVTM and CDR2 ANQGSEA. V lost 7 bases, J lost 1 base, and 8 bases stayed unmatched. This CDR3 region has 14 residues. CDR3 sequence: CSGIYRGTNTEAFF. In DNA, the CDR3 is TGCAGCGGGATCTACAGGGGGACGAACACTGAAGCTTTCTTT.

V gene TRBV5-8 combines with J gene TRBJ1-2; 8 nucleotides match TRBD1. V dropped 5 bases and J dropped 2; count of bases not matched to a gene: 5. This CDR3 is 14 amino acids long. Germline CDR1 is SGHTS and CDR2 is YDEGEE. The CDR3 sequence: CASRYRDRNYGYTF. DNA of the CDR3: TGTGCCAGCAGGTATCGGGACAGGAACTATGGCTACACCTTC.

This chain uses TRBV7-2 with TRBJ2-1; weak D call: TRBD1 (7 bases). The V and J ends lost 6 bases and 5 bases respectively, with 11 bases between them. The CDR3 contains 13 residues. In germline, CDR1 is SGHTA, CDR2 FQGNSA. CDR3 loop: CASRGGQHNEQFF. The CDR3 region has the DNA TGTGCCAGCAGGGGGGGACAGCACAATGAGCAGTTCTTC.

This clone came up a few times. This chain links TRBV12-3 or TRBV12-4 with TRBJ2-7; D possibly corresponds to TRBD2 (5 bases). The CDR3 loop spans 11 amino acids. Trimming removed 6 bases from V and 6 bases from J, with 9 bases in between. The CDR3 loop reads CASSPGIEQYF. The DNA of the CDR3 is TGTGCCAGCAGCCCCGGGATCGAGCAGTACTTC.

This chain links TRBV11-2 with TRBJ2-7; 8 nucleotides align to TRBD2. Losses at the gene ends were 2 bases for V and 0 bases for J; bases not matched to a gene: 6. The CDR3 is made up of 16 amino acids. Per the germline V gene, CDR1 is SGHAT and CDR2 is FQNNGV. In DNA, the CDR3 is TGTGCCAGCAGCTTATCTGATGCGGGGGGCTCCTACGAGCAGTACTTC. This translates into CASSLSDAGGSYEQYF. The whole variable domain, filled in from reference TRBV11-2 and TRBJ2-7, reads EAGVAQSPRYKIIEKRQSVAFWCNPISGHATLYWYQQILGQGPKLLIQFQNNGVVDDSQLPKDRFSAERLKGVDSTLKIQPAKLEDSAVYLCASSLSDAGGSYEQYFGPGTRLTVT.

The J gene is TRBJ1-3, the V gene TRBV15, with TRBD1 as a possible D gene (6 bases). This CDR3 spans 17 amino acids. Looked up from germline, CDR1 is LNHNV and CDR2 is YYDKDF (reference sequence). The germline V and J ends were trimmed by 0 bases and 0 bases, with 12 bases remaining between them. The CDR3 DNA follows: TGTGCCACCAGCAGAGACGACAGGACGTACTCTGGAAACACCATATATTTT. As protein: CATSRDDRTYSGNTIYF.

The CDR3 loop is CASRTTGTDHYGYTF. Here the CDR3 DNA reads TGTGCCAGCAGGACAACCGGGACAGACCACTATGGCTACACCTTC. V is TRBV28 and J is TRBJ1-2; TRBD1 agrees at 7 bases. The CDR3 extends over 15 amino acids. Germline-derived CDR1 and CDR2 are MDHEN and SYDVKM. V lost 6 bases and J lost 3; bases outside the gene matches: 10.

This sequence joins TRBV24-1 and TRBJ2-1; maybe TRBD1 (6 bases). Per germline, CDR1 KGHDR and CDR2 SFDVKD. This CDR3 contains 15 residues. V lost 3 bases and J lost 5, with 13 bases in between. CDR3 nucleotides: TGTGCCACCAGTGATAGGGACATGAAGAACAATGAGCAGTTCTTC. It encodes CATSDRDMKNNEQFF.

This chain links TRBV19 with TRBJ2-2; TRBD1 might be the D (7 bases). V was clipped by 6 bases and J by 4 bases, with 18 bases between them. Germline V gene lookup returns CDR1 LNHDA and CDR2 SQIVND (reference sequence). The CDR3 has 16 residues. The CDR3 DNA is TGTGCCAGTAGCCAGGTCGGAGGGGGCTTCACCGGGGAGCTGTTTTTT. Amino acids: CASSQVGGGFTGELFF.

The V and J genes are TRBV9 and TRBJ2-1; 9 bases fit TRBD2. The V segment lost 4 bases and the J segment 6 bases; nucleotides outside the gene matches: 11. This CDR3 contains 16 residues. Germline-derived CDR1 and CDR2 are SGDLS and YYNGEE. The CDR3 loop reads CASSSSLSGGLNEQFF. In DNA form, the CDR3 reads TGTGCCAGCAGCTCCAGTCTTAGCGGGGGCCTCAATGAGCAGTTCTTC.

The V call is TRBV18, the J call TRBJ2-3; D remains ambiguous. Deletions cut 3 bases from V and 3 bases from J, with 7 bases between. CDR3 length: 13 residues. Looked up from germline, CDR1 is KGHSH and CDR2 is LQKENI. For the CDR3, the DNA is TGTGCCAGCTCACCGTCGCGGACAGATACGCAGTATTTT. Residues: CASSPSRTDTQYF.

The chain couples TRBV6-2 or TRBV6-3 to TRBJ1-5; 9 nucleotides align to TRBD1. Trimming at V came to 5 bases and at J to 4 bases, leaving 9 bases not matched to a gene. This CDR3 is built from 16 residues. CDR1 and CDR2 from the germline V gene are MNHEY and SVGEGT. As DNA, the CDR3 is TGTGCCAGCAGTAGCAACAGGGGGCCTGGTAATCAGCCCCAGCATTTT. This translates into CASSSNRGPGNQPQHF.

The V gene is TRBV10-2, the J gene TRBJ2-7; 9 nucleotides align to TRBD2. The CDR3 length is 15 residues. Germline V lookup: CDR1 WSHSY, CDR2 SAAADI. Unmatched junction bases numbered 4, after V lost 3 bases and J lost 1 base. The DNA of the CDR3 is TGCGCCAGCAGTGAAGGGCTAGCGGGGTCCTACGAGCAGTACTTC. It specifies CASSEGLAGSYEQYF.

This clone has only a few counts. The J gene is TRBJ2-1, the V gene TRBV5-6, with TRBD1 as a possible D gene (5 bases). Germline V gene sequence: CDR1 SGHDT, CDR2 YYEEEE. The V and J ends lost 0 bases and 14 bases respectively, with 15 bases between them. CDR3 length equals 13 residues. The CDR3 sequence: CASSLALDTREFF. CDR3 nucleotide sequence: TGTGCCAGCAGCTTGGCCTTGGACACTCGGGAGTTCTTC.

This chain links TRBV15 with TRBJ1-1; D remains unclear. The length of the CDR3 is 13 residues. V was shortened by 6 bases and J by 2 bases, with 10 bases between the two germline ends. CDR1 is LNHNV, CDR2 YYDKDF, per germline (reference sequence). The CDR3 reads CATRDILNTEAFF. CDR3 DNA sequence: TGTGCCACCAGAGACATTTTAAACACTGAAGCTTTCTTT.

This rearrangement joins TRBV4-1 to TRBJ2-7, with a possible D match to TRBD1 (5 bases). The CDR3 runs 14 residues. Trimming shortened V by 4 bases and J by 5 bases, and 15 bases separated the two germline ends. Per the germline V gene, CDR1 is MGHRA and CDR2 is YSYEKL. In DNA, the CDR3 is TGCGCCAGCAGCCTGTCGGCCAGGGAAGACGAGCAGTACTTC. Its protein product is CASSLSAREDEQYF.

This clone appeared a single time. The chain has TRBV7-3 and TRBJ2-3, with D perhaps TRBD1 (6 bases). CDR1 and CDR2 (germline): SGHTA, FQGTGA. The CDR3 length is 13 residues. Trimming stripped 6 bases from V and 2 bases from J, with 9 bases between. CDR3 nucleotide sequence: TGTGCCAGCAGACAGGGTGCCACAGATACGCAGTATTTT. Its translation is CASRQGATDTQYF.

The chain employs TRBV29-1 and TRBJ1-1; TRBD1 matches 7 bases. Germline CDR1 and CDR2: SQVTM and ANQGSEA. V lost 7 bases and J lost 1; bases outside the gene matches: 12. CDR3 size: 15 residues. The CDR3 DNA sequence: TGCAGCGCAAGAAACCCCGGGACAGCGAACACTGAAGCTTTCTTT. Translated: CSARNPGTANTEAFF.

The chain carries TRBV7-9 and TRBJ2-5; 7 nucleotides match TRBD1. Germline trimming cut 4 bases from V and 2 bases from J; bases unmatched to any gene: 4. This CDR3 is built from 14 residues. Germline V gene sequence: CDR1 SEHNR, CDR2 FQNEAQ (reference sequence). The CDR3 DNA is TGTGCCAGCAGCTCCGACAGGGCACAAGAGACCCAGTACTTC. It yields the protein CASSSDRAQETQYF.

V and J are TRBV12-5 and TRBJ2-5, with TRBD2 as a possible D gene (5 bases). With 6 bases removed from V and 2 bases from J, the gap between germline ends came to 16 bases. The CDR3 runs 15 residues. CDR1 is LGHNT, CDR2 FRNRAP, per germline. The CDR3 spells CASGSHAGKQETQYF. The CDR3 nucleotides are TGTGCTAGTGGGTCCCACGCCGGGAAACAAGAGACCCAGTACTTC.

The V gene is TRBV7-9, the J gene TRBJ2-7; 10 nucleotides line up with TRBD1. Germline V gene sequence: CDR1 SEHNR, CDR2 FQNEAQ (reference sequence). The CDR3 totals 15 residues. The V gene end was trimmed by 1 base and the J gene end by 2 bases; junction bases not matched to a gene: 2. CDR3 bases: TGTGCCAGCAGCTTAGGGGGGACAGGGGCCTACGAGCAGTACTTC. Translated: CASSLGGTGAYEQYF.

CDR3 sequence reads: CASNSVSNTEAFF. The CDR3, as DNA: TGTGCCAGCAATTCTGTTTCGAACACTGAAGCTTTCTTT. The chain is built from TRBV21-1 and TRBJ1-1. TRBV21-1 is assigned pseudogene status. CDR3 length equals 13 residues.

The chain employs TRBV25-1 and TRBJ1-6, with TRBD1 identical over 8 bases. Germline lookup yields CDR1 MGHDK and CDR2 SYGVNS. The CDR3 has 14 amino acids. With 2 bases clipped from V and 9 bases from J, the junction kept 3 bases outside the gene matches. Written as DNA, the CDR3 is TGTGCCAGCAGTGAAGTGGACAGGGCTTCACCCCTCCACTTT. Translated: CASSEVDRASPLHF.

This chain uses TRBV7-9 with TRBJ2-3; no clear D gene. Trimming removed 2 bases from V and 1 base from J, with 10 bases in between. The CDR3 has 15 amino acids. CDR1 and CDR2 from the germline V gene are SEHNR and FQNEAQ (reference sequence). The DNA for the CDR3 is TGTGCCAGCAGCTTATCTGTATATCGCACAGATACGCAGTATTTT. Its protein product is CASSLSVYRTDTQYF.

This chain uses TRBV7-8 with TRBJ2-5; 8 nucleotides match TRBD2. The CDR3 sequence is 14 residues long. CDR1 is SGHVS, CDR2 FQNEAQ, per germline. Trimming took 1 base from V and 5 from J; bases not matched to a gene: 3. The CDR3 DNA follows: TGTGCCAGCAGCTTAGTGGGCGGGAGGGAGACCCAGTACTTC. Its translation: CASSLVGGRETQYF.

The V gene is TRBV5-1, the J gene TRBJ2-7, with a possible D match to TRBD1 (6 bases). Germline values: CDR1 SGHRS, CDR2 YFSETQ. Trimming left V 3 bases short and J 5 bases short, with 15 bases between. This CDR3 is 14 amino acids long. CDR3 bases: TGCGCCAGCAGCTCCACAGGGCAGATTCACGAGCAGTACTTC. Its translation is CASSSTGQIHEQYF.

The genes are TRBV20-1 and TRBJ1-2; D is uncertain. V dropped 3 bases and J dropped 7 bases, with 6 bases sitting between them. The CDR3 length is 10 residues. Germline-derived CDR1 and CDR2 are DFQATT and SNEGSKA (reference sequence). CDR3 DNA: TGCAGTGCTAGTTACAGTGGCTACACCTTC. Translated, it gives CSASYSGYTF.

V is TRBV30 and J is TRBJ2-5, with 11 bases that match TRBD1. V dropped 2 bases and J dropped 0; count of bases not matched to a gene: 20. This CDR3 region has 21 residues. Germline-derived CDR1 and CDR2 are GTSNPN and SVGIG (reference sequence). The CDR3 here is CAWSTTFRTGGTSGYQETQYF. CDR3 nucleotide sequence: TGTGCCTGGAGTACCACCTTTCGGACAGGGGGCACTAGCGGCTACCAAGAGACCCAGTACTTC.

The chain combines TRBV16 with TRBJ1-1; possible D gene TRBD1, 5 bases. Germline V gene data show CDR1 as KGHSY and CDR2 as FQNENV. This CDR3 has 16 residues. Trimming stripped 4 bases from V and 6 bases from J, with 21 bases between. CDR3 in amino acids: CASSPPGTPLGAEAFF. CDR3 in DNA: TGTGCCAGCAGCCCCCCCGGGACTCCTCTGGGCGCTGAAGCTTTCTTT. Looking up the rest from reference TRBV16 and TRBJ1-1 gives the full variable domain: GEEVAQTPKHLVRGEGQKAKLYCAPIKGHSYVFWYQQVLKNEFKFLISFQNENVFDETGMPKERFSAKCLPNSPCSLEIQATKLEDSAVYFCASSPPGTPLGAEAFFGQGTRLTVV.